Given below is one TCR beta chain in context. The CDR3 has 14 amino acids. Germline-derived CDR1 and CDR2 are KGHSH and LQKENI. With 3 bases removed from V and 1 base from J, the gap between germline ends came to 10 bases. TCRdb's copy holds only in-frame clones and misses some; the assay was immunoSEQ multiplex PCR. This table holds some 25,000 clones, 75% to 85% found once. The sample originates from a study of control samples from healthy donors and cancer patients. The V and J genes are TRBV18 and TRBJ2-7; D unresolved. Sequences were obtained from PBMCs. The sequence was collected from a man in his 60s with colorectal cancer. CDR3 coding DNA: TGTGCCAGCTCACCGAAACAGCTATCCTACGAGCAGTACTTC. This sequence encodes CASSPKQLSYEQYF. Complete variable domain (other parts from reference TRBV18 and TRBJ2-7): NAGVMQNPRHLVRRRGQEARLRCSPMKGHSHVYWYRQLPEEGLKFMVYLQKENIIDESGMPKERFSAEFPKEGPSILRIQQVVRGDSAAYFCASSPKQLSYEQYFGPGTRLTVT.